What follows are 32 T cell receptor beta chains derived from one specimen sequenced in a study of molecular identifiers for immune sequencing clone quantification. A single record per CDR3 protein comes from TCRdb applying MiXCR to the PCR reads. The sample carries roughly 12,000 distinct CDR3 sequences, approximately 15% recorded once. Sequencing input: naive CD8+ T cells from blood, with Jurkat cell RNA spiked in. Subset noted: FACS-sorted CD8+CD4-CCR7+CD45RA+ naive T cells. These TCRs come from a human donor in good health. Some libraries in this study had Jurkat cell RNA spiked in.

In its sample, this clonotype was seen many times. The DNA of the CDR3 is TGTGCCAGCAGCCCCTTAGCGGGGAGCCACTACAATGAGCAGTTCTTC. Translation: CASSPLAGSHYNEQFF. The chain joins TRBV7-9 to TRBJ2-1; 8 nucleotides align to TRBD2. Germline V gene lookup returns CDR1 SEHNR and CDR2 FQNEAQ (reference sequence). J lost 3 bases, V lost 5 bases, and 9 bases had no gene match. The CDR3 length is 16 residues.

This clonotype was seen more than once but under ten times. This clone may be a read error of a much larger clone one base away. The genes are TRBV9 and TRBJ1-2; TRBD1 might be the D (6 bases). Germline V gives CDR1 SGDLS, CDR2 YYNGEE. The CDR3 is 12 amino acids. V was clipped by 7 bases and J by 2 bases, with 9 bases between them. The CDR3 DNA follows: TGTGCCAGCGGGGGGGCGAACTATGGCTACACCTTC. It is translated as CASGGANYGYTF.

This clonotype has a count of ten or more. DNA for the CDR3: TGTGCCAGCAGCCCCGGAGGGGCGAACACTGAAGCTTTCTTT. This translates into CASSPGGANTEAFF. The chain links TRBV5-6 to TRBJ1-1, with D tentatively TRBD1 (5 bases). The germline V and J ends were trimmed by 4 bases and 1 base, with 11 bases remaining between them. Germline V gene lookup returns CDR1 SGHDT and CDR2 YYEEEE. The CDR3 covers 14 residues.

The table lists this clonotype with many counts. This sequence joins TRBV6-6 and TRBJ1-5; tentatively, D is TRBD1 (6 bases). From germline, CDR1 is MNHNY and CDR2 SVGAGI (reference sequence). Deletions cut 11 bases from V and 7 bases from J, with 24 bases between. This CDR3 has 15 residues. The CDR3 region is CAVRTPTGRGQPQHF. In DNA form, the CDR3 reads TGTGCCGTCAGGACCCCCACAGGGAGGGGGCAGCCCCAGCATTTT.

This clonotype has only a few counts. Here the CDR3 DNA reads TGTGCCAGCAGTCCTCTACCCTCAGAAAAGCTGTTTTTT. Its translation is CASSPLPSEKLFF. The gene calls are TRBV27 and TRBJ2-2; D not resolved. The V and J ends lost 5 bases and 12 bases respectively, with 16 bases between them. The CDR3 runs to 13 residues. Germline V CDR1 and CDR2: MNHEY, SMNVEV (reference sequence).

This clonotype is classed as medium-sized. This chain uses TRBV10-3 with TRBJ2-3; 7 bases fit TRBD2. Germline-derived CDR1 and CDR2 are ENHRY and SYGVKD. V was pared by 0 bases and J by 5 bases, with 11 bases of the junction left unmatched. This CDR3 spans 17 amino acids. The CDR3 region has the DNA TGTGCCATCAGTGAGTCGAAGTCTGCGGGAGTTATAGATACGCAGTATTTT. Encoded protein: CAISESKSAGVIDTQYF.

Relative to its sample, this clonotype is medium-sized (0.01 to 0.1%). V and J are TRBV29-1 and TRBJ2-7; 10 bases are a match to TRBD2. V shed 5 bases, J shed 3 bases, and the junction held 7 bases outside the gene matches. Looked up from germline, CDR1 is SQVTM and CDR2 is ANQGSEA. The CDR3 is 14 residues long. The CDR3 nucleotides read TGCAGCGTTTATAGCGGGAGGACGAGCTACGAGCAGTACTTC. This sequence encodes CSVYSGRTSYEQYF.

In this sample, this clonotype turned up many times. The gene calls are TRBV5-6 and TRBJ1-5; tentatively, D is TRBD1 (6 bases). V lost 3 bases and J lost 7, with 11 bases in between. This CDR3 comprises 13 residues. The V gene's germline CDR1 is SGHDT and CDR2 YYEEEE. CDR3: CASSWGQGQPQHF. CDR3 sequence (DNA): TGTGCCAGCAGCTGGGGCCAGGGGCAGCCCCAGCATTTT.

Turning to this clonotype: Just one base apart from a much larger clone, this may be a read error. This rearrangement joins TRBV24-1 to TRBJ2-7, with 7 bases matching TRBD1. CDR1 and CDR2 (germline): KGHDR, SFDVKD. The CDR3 has 16 amino acids. CDR3 loop: CATPPLQGRGPYGQYF. The CDR3 bases are TGTGCCACCCCCCCCCTACAGGGGAGAGGCCCCTACGGGCAGTACTTC.

This clonotype was seen ten or more times. The genes are TRBV3-1 and TRBJ2-7; D unclear. Germline assignment: CDR1 LGHDT and CDR2 YNNKEL (reference sequence). Trimming took 1 base from V and 5 from J, leaving 9 bases between them. The CDR3 runs to 13 residues. The CDR3 is CASSQVVRDEQYF. Here the CDR3 DNA reads TGTGCCAGCAGCCAAGTTGTTCGCGACGAGCAGTACTTC.

Ten or more counts support this clonotype. V usage is TRBV6-4 and J usage is TRBJ1-5; D gene unclear. CDR1 and CDR2 from the germline V gene are MRHNA and SNTAGT. This CDR3 is 13 amino acids long. Trimming pared 3 bases from V and 4 bases from J, leaving 7 bases between. This CDR3 reads CASSEEKNQPQHF. The CDR3 DNA follows: TGTGCCAGCAGTGAAGAGAAAAATCAGCCCCAGCATTTT.

In its sample, this clonotype was seen many times. This chain links TRBV11-3 with TRBJ2-3; 14 bases line up with TRBD2. The CDR3 consists of 17 residues. The germline gives CDR1 SGHNT, CDR2 YENEEA. The V gene end was trimmed by 4 bases and the J gene end by 3 bases; junction bases not matched to a gene: 6. DNA for the CDR3: TGTGCCAGCAGCTCCGGGACTAGCGGGAGTATAACAGATACGCAGTATTTT. Residues: CASSSGTSGSITDTQYF.

A note on this clonotype: This sequence may be a read error, since a much larger clone differs from it by one base. This rearrangement joins TRBV27 to TRBJ2-5, with 10 nucleotides matching TRBD2. V was clipped by 5 bases and J by 2 bases; unmatched bases: 5. The CDR3 runs to 15 residues. Germline CDR1 and CDR2: MNHEY and SMNVEV (reference sequence). DNA of the CDR3: TGTGCCAGCAGTCTCCGGACTAGCGGACAAGAGACCCAGTACTTC. Amino acids: CASSLRTSGQETQYF.

This clonotype counts as medium-sized. The V gene is TRBV28, the J gene TRBJ2-7; D might be TRBD2 (6 bases). The germline V and J ends were trimmed by 7 bases and 2 bases, with 18 bases remaining between them. The CDR3 spans 15 residues. CDR1 and CDR2 from the germline V gene are MDHEN and SYDVKM. The CDR3 DNA is TGTGCCAGCAACCTGGAGGGCCAGTTCGCCTACGAGCAGTACTTC. This encodes CASNLEGQFAYEQYF.

This clonotype is classed as medium-sized. This chain joins TRBV4-1 and TRBJ1-4; TRBD1 matches at 8 bases. The V and J ends lost 3 bases and 3 bases, in that order; junction bases with no gene match: 3. Germline values: CDR1 MGHRA, CDR2 YSYEKL. The CDR3 extends over 15 amino acids. The DNA for the CDR3 is TGCGCCAGCAGCCAGCCACAGGGGGCTAATGAAAAACTGTTTTTT. Residues: CASSQPQGANEKLFF.

This clonotype was counted at least ten times. The genes are TRBV6-5 and TRBJ2-7; 9 bases fit TRBD1. This CDR3 has 16 residues. Germline lookup yields CDR1 MNHEY and CDR2 SVGAGI. J lost 3 bases, V lost 7 bases, and 13 bases had no gene match. CDR3 sequence: CASTQGPGQGIYEQYF. The CDR3 DNA is TGTGCCAGCACCCAGGGGCCGGGACAGGGAATCTACGAGCAGTACTTC.

V usage is TRBV27 and J usage is TRBJ2-7, with 9 bases identical to TRBD1. CDR1 MNHEY and CDR2 SMNVEV come from the germline V gene (reference sequence). Germline trimming cut 4 bases from V and 9 bases from J; bases unmatched to any gene: 10. The CDR3 covers 14 residues. Written as DNA, the CDR3 is TGTGCCAGCAGTTGGGGACAGGGAATAGGCGTGCAGTACTTC. This sequence encodes CASSWGQGIGVQYF.

This clonotype was counted many times. The rearrangement joins TRBV7-9 to TRBJ2-1; 9 bases map to TRBD2. This CDR3 region has 15 residues. V dropped 4 bases and J dropped 9; count of bases not matched to a gene: 10. Germline V gives CDR1 SEHNR, CDR2 FQNEAQ (reference sequence). The CDR3 DNA follows: TGTGCCAGCAGCTCAGAGCTGAAAGCGGGAGGTGAGCAGTTCTTC. Translation gives CASSSELKAGGEQFF.

In this sample, this clonotype turned up many times. This is likely a read error, given that the CDR3 carries no conserved phenylalanine or tryptophan at its end. V is TRBV20-1 and J is TRBJ2-7; no definite D call. The CDR3 covers 14 residues. V was shortened by 1 base and J by 4 bases, with 14 bases between the two germline ends. Per germline, CDR1 DFQATT and CDR2 SNEGSKA (reference sequence). CDR3 loop: CSARVLQEGYEQYS. In nucleotides, the CDR3 is TGCAGTGCTAGAGTTTTGCAGGAAGGGTACGAGCAGTACTCC.

This clonotype was found many times. Written as DNA, the CDR3 is TGTGCCAGCAGCTCCACTAGCGGGTCGTTCACCGGGGAGCTGTTTTTT. This encodes CASSSTSGSFTGELFF. V is TRBV5-4 and J is TRBJ2-2, with TRBD2 matching over 9 bases. This CDR3 spans 16 amino acids. Germline V gives CDR1 SGHNT, CDR2 YYREEE (reference sequence). V dropped 3 bases and J dropped 4; count of bases not matched to a gene: 7. The full variable domain, with the rest looked up from reference TRBV5-4 and TRBJ2-2, is ETGVTQSPTHLIKTRGQQVTLRCSSQSGHNTVSWYQQALGQGPQFIFQYYREEENGRGNFPPRFSGLQFPNYSSELNVNALELDDSALYLCASSSTSGSFTGELFFGEGSRLTVL.

This clonotype is medium-sized (0.01 to 0.1%) in the sample. This rearrangement joins TRBV4-1 to TRBJ2-1; 7 bases line up with TRBD2. The CDR3 loop spans 15 amino acids. V shed 5 bases, J shed 8 bases, and the junction held 12 bases outside the gene matches. Looked up from germline, CDR1 is MGHRA and CDR2 is YSYEKL. This chain's CDR3 is CASSYRTRGIDEQFF. CDR3 DNA: TGCGCCAGCAGCTATCGGACTAGAGGTATCGATGAGCAGTTCTTC.

As to this clonotype: A much bigger clone sits one base away, suggesting this may be a read error. The gene calls are TRBV9 and TRBJ1-3; D is undetermined. The CDR3 runs 14 residues. CDR1 is SGDLS, CDR2 YYNGEE, per germline. The CDR3 here is CAGSPKFGGNTIYF. Written as DNA, the CDR3 is TGTGCCGGCAGCCCGAAGTTCGGCGGAAACACCATATATTTT.

This clonotype was observed a few times. The J gene is TRBJ1-1, the V gene TRBV12-3 or TRBV12-4, with D possibly matching TRBD1 (5 bases). The CDR3 runs to 14 residues. The V gene lost 4 bases and the J gene lost 1 base, with 10 bases spanning the gap. The CDR3 DNA reads as TGTGCCAGCAGTTCGGGACCGAAGAACACTGAAGCTTTCTTT. Its protein is CASSSGPKNTEAFF.

Points on this clonotype: A much larger clone lies one base from this, so it may be a read error. V gene TRBV27 combines with J gene TRBJ2-2, with D perhaps TRBD2 (6 bases). The length of the CDR3 is 15 residues. Germline-derived CDR1 and CDR2 are MNHEY and SMNVEV (reference sequence). CDR3 sequence reads: CVSSSRLANTGELFF. The CDR3 nucleotides read TGTGTCAGCAGTTCGCGACTAGCGAACACCGGGGAGCTGTTTTTT.

Turning to this clonotype: The junction and the germline gene differ at one end; a read error may be behind it. The chain has TRBV5-3 and TRBJ2-6; D possibly uses TRBD1 or TRBD2 (5 bases each). TRBV5-3 carries the ORF label, with uncertain function. CDR3 length equals 15 residues. CDR3 region: CAGGYAPSGADVLTF. DNA for the CDR3: TGTGCCGGAGGCTATGCACCCTCTGGGGCCGACGTCCTGACTTTC.

The V gene is TRBV4-3, the J gene TRBJ2-7; TRBD1 is a possible D gene (6 bases). The V end lost 3 bases, the J end lost 7 bases, and 19 bases lay between the germline ends. Per germline, CDR1 LGHNA and CDR2 YSLEER. The CDR3 extends over 15 amino acids. The CDR3 region has the DNA TGCGCCAGCAGCCACGAAAGGGGGTTGATTTATGAGCAGTACTTC. This gives the protein CASSHERGLIYEQYF.

This clonotype was detected ten times or more. The CDR3 protein is CASSLAGPNTEAFF. The CDR3 nucleotides are TGCGCCAGCAGCTTGGCCGGCCCGAACACTGAAGCTTTCTTT. The chain links TRBV5-1 to TRBJ1-1; D ambiguous. Germline V gene sequence: CDR1 SGHRS, CDR2 YFSETQ. This CDR3 has 14 amino acids. V lost 0 bases and J 1 base, leaving 7 bases between the germline ends.

This clonotype was counted ten times or more. V is TRBV6-2 or TRBV6-3 and J is TRBJ1-1; D not certain. This CDR3 has 12 amino acids. Trimming left V 5 bases short and J 1 base short, with 5 bases between. The germline CDR1 and CDR2 sequences are MNHEY and SVGEGT. CDR3 region: CASSLANTEAFF. The CDR3 DNA is TGTGCCAGCAGTCTCGCGAACACTGAAGCTTTCTTT.

This clonotype was counted many times. This sequence joins TRBV7-9 and TRBJ1-5; the match to TRBD1 covers 7 bases. J lost 3 bases, V lost 4 bases, and 3 bases had no gene match. The germline V gene encodes CDR1 SEHNR and CDR2 FQNEAQ (reference sequence). The CDR3 consists of 14 residues. CDR3: CASSSTGNNQPQHF. The CDR3 DNA follows: TGTGCCAGCAGCTCGACAGGGAACAATCAGCCCCAGCATTTT.

This clonotype came up a few times. The V call is TRBV27, the J call TRBJ2-7; 7 nucleotides agree with TRBD2. Trimming cost V 4 bases and J 0 bases; bases outside gene matches: 3. CDR3 length: 14 amino acids. Germline values: CDR1 MNHEY, CDR2 SMNVEV (reference sequence). In DNA, the CDR3 is TGTGCCAGCAGTTATAGCGGGCCCTCCTACGAGCAGTACTTC. Encoded protein: CASSYSGPSYEQYF.

This clonotype showed up many times. The chain employs TRBV11-2 and TRBJ2-7; 9 nucleotides line up with TRBD2. V gave up 1 base and J gave up 9 bases; unmatched junction bases: 13. The CDR3 is 16 residues long. Germline V gene data show CDR1 as SGHAT and CDR2 as FQNNGV. CDR3 protein: CASSLGVAGESSRQYF. CDR3 DNA sequence: TGTGCCAGCAGCTTAGGGGTAGCGGGGGAGTCTTCGCGGCAGTACTTC.

The chain has TRBV12-3 or TRBV12-4 and TRBJ2-1, with 9 positions matching TRBD2. Germline trimming cut 5 bases from V and 4 bases from J; bases unmatched to any gene: 9. CDR3 size: 16 residues. CDR3 DNA: TGTGCCAGCAGTCCCGGTAGCGGGAGTCTTTACAATGAGCAGTTCTTC. Its translation: CASSPGSGSLYNEQFF.